This T cell receptor (beta chain) appears in the sequencing data of a study of T cell responses to AZD1222 COVID-19 vaccine. Study overall: Pooling was applied to second doses at about 4 or about 12 weeks.

Repertoires were generated with immunoSEQ multiplex PCR, while TCRdb's copy carries only in-frame clones and drops some. The sample contains about 76,000 clones, about 88% of which appear only once. The CDR3 covers 14 residues. Trimming removed 8 bases from V and 0 bases from J, with 11 bases in between. From germline, CDR1 is SNHLY and CDR2 FYNNEI. General study findings and limits: Donor demographics were predominantly white British with a female majority; clonal diversity may be underestimated. Across spike, vaccine-associated CD4 TCRs were found, dominant at 160-218 and 743-854. Nearly half of the spike-specific TCRs reportedly recognize variant regions that carry no mutations.

Comments on this clone: The antigen remains unidentified.

The sample in question was peripheral blood, obtained on day 0 of AZD1222 vaccination. The clonotype comes from an adult in good health. The V call is TRBV2, the J call TRBJ1-5, with a weak D call TRBD1 (6 bases). The CDR3 here is CASGTLYSNQPQHF. CDR3 sequence (DNA): TGTGCCAGCGGGACACTCTATAGCAATCAGCCCCAGCATTTT.